The 26 T cell receptor beta chains below were found in one sample sequenced in a study of blood T cell repertoires in COVID-19. Here immunoSEQ multiplex PCR was the method, and the copy in TCRdb shows in-frame clones only, minus some. This sample has about 260,000 clones, with 88% found just once. The material sequenced was peripheral blood. Receptors originate from a human donor in a cohort sampled during active COVID-19.

This sequence joins TRBV7-2 and TRBJ1-2; D is uncertain. The CDR3 contains 13 residues. The V gene lost 5 bases and the J gene lost 6 bases, with 13 bases spanning the gap. Germline V CDR1 and CDR2: SGHTA, FQGNSA. The CDR3 DNA is TGTGCCAGCAGCCAACCCCACCGGGATGGCTACACCTTC. Residues: CASSQPHRDGYTF.

V usage is TRBV29-1 and J usage is TRBJ2-7, with 10 bases fitting TRBD1. Trimming took 7 bases from V and 5 from J; bases not matched to a gene: 5. The germline V gene has CDR1 SQVTM and CDR2 ANQGSEA. CDR3 length equals 12 residues. The CDR3 sequence is CSARTGGHEQYF. The CDR3, as DNA: TGCAGCGCCAGGACAGGGGGTCACGAGCAGTACTTC.

This clone has just a few counts. This chain connects TRBV28 to TRBJ2-7; the match to TRBD2 covers 7 bases. After removal of 10 bases from V and 4 bases from J, the junction contained 16 bases not matched to a gene. CDR3 size: 15 residues. Looked up from germline, CDR1 is MDHEN and CDR2 is SYDVKM. CDR3 sequence reads: CATLGGRREIYEQYF. The CDR3 DNA reads TGTGCCACCCTAGGTGGGCGGCGGGAGATTTACGAGCAGTACTTC.

Only a few counts were recorded for this clone. The chain recombines TRBV5-4 with TRBJ1-2; a possible D gene is TRBD1 (5 bases). Per the germline V gene, CDR1 is SGHNT and CDR2 is YYREEE (reference sequence). Trimming pared 3 bases from V and 4 bases from J, leaving 7 bases between. This CDR3 has 12 residues. This CDR3 reads CASSSTAYGYTF. CDR3 DNA: TGTGCCAGCAGCTCGACAGCCTATGGCTACACCTTC. Together with reference TRBV5-4 and TRBJ1-2, the CDR3 gives the full variable domain: ETGVTQSPTHLIKTRGQQVTLRCSSQSGHNTVSWYQQALGQGPQFIFQYYREEENGRGNFPPRFSGLQFPNYSSELNVNALELDDSALYLCASSSTAYGYTFGSGTRLTVV.

The J gene is TRBJ2-4, the V gene TRBV7-9; no clear D. V lost 1 base and J lost 0, with 7 bases in between. Germline-derived CDR1 and CDR2 are SEHNR and FQNEAQ (reference sequence). CDR3 length: 15 residues. The CDR3 DNA reads as TGTGCCAGCAGCTTAGGGTCGGTAGCCAAAAACATTCAGTACTTC. Its translation is CASSLGSVAKNIQYF.

The chain has TRBV20-1 and TRBJ2-7; 11 bases line up with TRBD1. This CDR3 is 15 amino acids long. Germline V gene lookup returns CDR1 DFQATT and CDR2 SNEGSKA (reference sequence). V dropped 3 bases and J dropped 2; count of bases not matched to a gene: 6. The CDR3 region is CSASSRDRGAYEQYF. CDR3 bases: TGCAGTGCTAGTAGCCGGGACAGGGGGGCCTACGAGCAGTACTTC.

V is TRBV6-2 or TRBV6-3 and J is TRBJ2-3, with a weak D call TRBD2 (6 bases). Deletions cut 4 bases from V and 5 bases from J, with 22 bases between. Germline lookup yields CDR1 MNHEY and CDR2 SVGEGT. CDR3 length equals 17 residues. Here the CDR3 reads CASSSHPGLTRKDTQYF. CDR3 sequence (DNA): TGTGCCAGCAGTTCCCACCCGGGACTGACAAGGAAAGATACGCAGTATTTT.

CDR3 sequence (DNA): TGCGCCAGCAGCCTGGGACAATCCCCCCCCTCCTACGAGCAGTACTTC. Translating gives CASSLGQSPPSYEQYF. The chain links TRBV5-1 to TRBJ2-7, with D possibly being TRBD1 (6 bases). Looked up from germline, CDR1 is SGHRS and CDR2 is YFSETQ. This CDR3 contains 16 residues. Between the trimmed V and J ends, which lost 4 bases and 0 bases, there was a span of 17 bases.

V and J are TRBV23-1 and TRBJ2-1, with 9 bases matching TRBD2. TRBV23-1 has ORF status, its function being uncertain. The CDR3 spans 14 residues. Losses at the gene ends were 6 bases for V and 9 bases for J; bases not matched to a gene: 9. CDR3 sequence reads: CASRHSGSAREQFF. CDR3 coding DNA: TGCGCCAGCAGACATAGCGGGAGTGCCCGTGAGCAGTTCTTC.

The chain couples TRBV28 to TRBJ2-7; no reliable D call. This CDR3 contains 13 residues. CDR1 and CDR2 from the germline V gene are MDHEN and SYDVKM. V lost 5 bases, J lost 0 bases, and 8 bases lay in between. The DNA for the CDR3 is TGTGCCAGCAGTCTCGACAACTCCTACGAGCAGTACTTC. Translated, it gives CASSLDNSYEQYF.

The rearrangement joins TRBV21-1 to TRBJ2-7; the table's D call of TRBD1 was not tested on the DNA. TRBV21-1 is a known pseudogene. CDR3 size: 19 residues. DNA of the CDR3: TGTGCCAGCAGCAAAGCACAGGACCGCACCGTTTCTTTAGGGCTCGAGCAGTACTTC. As protein: CASSKAQDRTVSLGLEQYF.

Comments on this clone: At one boundary the junction diverges from the germline segment, which might be a read error. The gene calls are TRBV5-1 and TRBJ2-1; unclear D gene. Germline CDR1 is SGHRS and CDR2 is YFSETQ. The length of the CDR3 is 15 residues. The CDR3, as DNA: TGCGCCAGCAGCTCAGCTAAACCCTCCTACAGTGAGCAGTTCTTC. Encoded protein: CASSSAKPSYSEQFF.

The chain links TRBV5-6 to TRBJ2-7; no clear D. V was clipped by 4 bases and J by 9 bases, with 14 bases between them. This CDR3 spans 12 amino acids. CDR1 is SGHDT, CDR2 YYEEEE, per germline. As DNA, the CDR3 is TGTGCCAGCAGCGGTGTACGATACTCGCAGTACTTC. It is translated as CASSGVRYSQYF.

This clone was picked up a small number of times. CDR3 DNA sequence: TGCAGTGCTAGTCCCGGGAATCAGCCCCAGCATTTT. Its protein product is CSASPGNQPQHF. This chain connects TRBV20-1 to TRBJ1-5, with D unresolved. V shed 3 bases and J shed 4 bases, with 7 bases lying between them. Germline V CDR1 and CDR2: DFQATT, SNEGSKA (reference sequence). This CDR3 has 12 amino acids.

The chain joins TRBV2 to TRBJ2-3, with 7 bases that match TRBD2. In germline, CDR1 is SNHLY, CDR2 FYNNEI. The CDR3 sequence is 14 residues long. The trim removed 7 bases at V and 5 bases at J, leaving 9 bases unmatched. The CDR3 coding sequence is TGTGCCAGCACTTCTGGACTAGGAAGAGATACGCAGTATTTT. Residues: CASTSGLGRDTQYF.

The chain couples TRBV11-2 to TRBJ2-7; D is perhaps TRBD2 (5 bases). Germline CDR1 SGHAT, CDR2 FQNNGV. The V end lost 5 bases, the J end lost 5 bases, and 16 bases lay between the germline ends. CDR3 length: 14 amino acids. The CDR3 sequence is CASSTGRVNDEQYF. In DNA, the CDR3 is TGTGCCAGCAGCACGGGGAGAGTGAACGACGAGCAGTACTTC.

The rearrangement uses TRBV4-3 and TRBJ2-7; D may be TRBD1 (6 bases). Trimming cost V 0 bases and J 7 bases, with 13 bases left between them. CDR3 length equals 14 residues. CDR1 is LGHNA and CDR2 is YSLEER in the germline V gene. CDR3 sequence: CASSQEVGTREQYF. Here the CDR3 DNA reads TGCGCCAGCAGCCAAGAAGTCGGGACAAGAGAGCAGTACTTC.

The CDR3 DNA reads as TGTGCCAGCAGTCAGGGGGCGCACGGCTACACCTTC. Its translation: CASSQGAHGYTF. V and J are TRBV7-9 and TRBJ1-2, with 8 bases lining up with TRBD1. CDR1 and CDR2 from the germline V gene are SEHNR and FQNEAQ (reference sequence). The V and J ends lost 6 bases and 8 bases, in that order; junction bases with no gene match: 5. This CDR3 is built from 12 residues.

V usage is TRBV18 and J usage is TRBJ2-2, with 7 bases that match TRBD1. Germline V lookup: CDR1 KGHSH, CDR2 LQKENI. The CDR3 length is 16 residues. J gave up 7 bases and V 6 bases, and 14 bases lay outside the gene matches. The CDR3 protein is CASSQQGSLDIGELFF. CDR3 nucleotide sequence: TGTGCCAGCTCGCAACAGGGGTCCCTGGATATCGGGGAGCTGTTTTTT.

This rearrangement joins TRBV27 to TRBJ1-5; D may be TRBD1 (6 bases). Germline V gives CDR1 MNHEY, CDR2 SMNVEV (reference sequence). The V end lost 2 bases, the J end lost 6 bases, and 11 bases lay between the germline ends. This CDR3 is built from 14 residues. The CDR3 sequence is CASSLAGAGQPQHF. The CDR3 DNA reads as TGTGCCAGCAGTTTAGCGGGGGCGGGTCAGCCCCAGCATTTT.

The chain joins TRBV12-3 or TRBV12-4 to TRBJ2-7, with D uncertain. Trimming took 6 bases from V and 4 from J, leaving 13 bases between them. The CDR3 is 13 amino acids. CDR3 region: CASSAARRYEQYF. The CDR3 DNA is TGTGCCAGCAGCGCCGCTAGGAGATACGAGCAGTACTTC.

The CDR3 loop reads CASSPYRGETHTGELFF. CDR3 DNA sequence: TGTGCCAGCAGCCCATACCGGGGAGAAACCCACACCGGGGAGCTGTTTTTT. The chain uses TRBV3-1 (or the pseudogene TRBV3-2) and TRBJ2-2; D possibly corresponds to TRBD2 (5 bases). V dropped 4 bases and J dropped 3 bases, with 18 bases sitting between them. From germline, CDR1 is LGHDT and CDR2 YNNKEL (reference sequence). This CDR3 comprises 17 residues.

The genes are TRBV5-1 and TRBJ2-1; possible D gene TRBD2, 6 bases. Trimming removed 2 bases at V and 3 bases at J, with 12 bases between. Germline-derived CDR1 and CDR2 are SGHRS and YFSETQ. This CDR3 has 15 amino acids. The DNA for the CDR3 is TGCGCCAGCAGCTTTTTTCGGGAGTACTACAATGAGCAGTTCTTC. This gives the protein CASSFFREYYNEQFF.

The V gene is TRBV4-1, the J gene TRBJ1-5, with a possible D match to TRBD1 (6 bases). Germline CDR1 reads MGHRA; CDR2 reads YSYEKL. Trimming left V 5 bases short and J 2 bases short, with 10 bases between. The CDR3 extends over 14 amino acids. Here the CDR3 reads CASSFRQGNQPQHF. The DNA of the CDR3 is TGCGCCAGCAGCTTCCGACAGGGCAATCAGCCCCAGCATTTT.

This clone was seen once. The V and J genes are TRBV28 and TRBJ2-7; D gene ambiguous. The germline V gene encodes CDR1 MDHEN and CDR2 SYDVKM. V lost 2 bases, J lost 8 bases, and 10 bases lay in between. The CDR3 sequence is 12 residues long. The CDR3 spells CASSLISPKQYF. The CDR3 bases are TGTGCCAGCAGTTTAATAAGCCCCAAGCAGTACTTC.

V is TRBV28 and J is TRBJ1-2; D is ambiguous. Trimming removed 6 bases at V and 3 bases at J, with 17 bases between. The CDR3 sequence is 15 residues long. Per the germline V gene, CDR1 is MDHEN and CDR2 is SYDVKM. CDR3 region: CASSPSAEGYYGYTF. The CDR3 DNA is TGTGCCAGCAGCCCTTCGGCGGAGGGCTACTATGGCTACACCTTC.